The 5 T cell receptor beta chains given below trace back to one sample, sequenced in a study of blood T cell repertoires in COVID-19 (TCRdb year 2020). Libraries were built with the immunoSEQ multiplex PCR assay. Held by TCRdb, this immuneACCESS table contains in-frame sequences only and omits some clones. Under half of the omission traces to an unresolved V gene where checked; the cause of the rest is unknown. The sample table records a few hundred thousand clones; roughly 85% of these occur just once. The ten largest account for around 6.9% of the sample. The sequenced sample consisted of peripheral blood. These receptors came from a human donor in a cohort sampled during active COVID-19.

CDR3 amino acids: CASSYGSGGEAFF. The CDR3 nucleotides are TGTGCCAGCAGTTACGGCTCGGGGGGTGAAGCTTTCTTT. The J gene is TRBJ1-1, the V gene TRBV6-5; tentative D call: TRBD1 (5 bases). Germline CDR1 reads MNHEY; CDR2 reads SVGAGI. With 2 bases removed from V and 7 bases from J, the gap between germline ends came to 11 bases. The CDR3 runs 13 residues.

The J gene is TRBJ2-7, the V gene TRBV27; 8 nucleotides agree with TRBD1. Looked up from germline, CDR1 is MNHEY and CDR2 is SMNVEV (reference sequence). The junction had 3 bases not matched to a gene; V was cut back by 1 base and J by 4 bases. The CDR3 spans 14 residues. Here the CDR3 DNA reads TGTGCCAGCAGTTTATATCAGGGGGCGTACGAGCAGTACTTC. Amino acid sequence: CASSLYQGAYEQYF.

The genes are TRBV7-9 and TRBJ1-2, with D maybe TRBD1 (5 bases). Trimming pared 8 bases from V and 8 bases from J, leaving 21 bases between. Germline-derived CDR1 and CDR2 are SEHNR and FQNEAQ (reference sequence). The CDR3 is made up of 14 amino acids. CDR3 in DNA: TGTGCCAGCCCCACCGCCGGGGCGGAGGGGGGCTACACCTTC. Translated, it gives CASPTAGAEGGYTF.

CDR3 loop: CASSLGSLATNEQFF. The CDR3 DNA reads as TGTGCCAGCAGCTTAGGGTCTCTAGCCACCAATGAGCAGTTCTTC. The chain couples TRBV11-2 to TRBJ2-1; TRBD2 might be the D (5 bases). CDR1 and CDR2 (germline): SGHAT, FQNNGV. V was pared by 1 base and J by 6 bases, with 13 bases between. The CDR3 is made up of 15 amino acids.

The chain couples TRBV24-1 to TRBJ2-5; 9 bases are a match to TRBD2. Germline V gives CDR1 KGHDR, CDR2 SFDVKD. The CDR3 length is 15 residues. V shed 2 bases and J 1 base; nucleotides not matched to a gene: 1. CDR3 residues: CATSDYSGGQETQYF. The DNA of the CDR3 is TGTGCCACCAGTGATTATAGCGGGGGCCAAGAGACCCAGTACTTC.